One and the same sample provided the 14 T cell receptor beta chains below, sequenced in a study of CD8+ T cells in alopecia areata. RNA was isolated and reverse transcribed to cDNA, the sequencing template. TCRdb's copy holds only in-frame clones and misses some; the assay was immunoSEQ multiplex PCR. Here the sample spans about 200,000 clones, 35% to 45% being singletons. Treatment reported: oral pan-JAK inhibitor, 5-10 mg twice daily. The starting material was CD4+ T cells sorted from blood, obtained at approximately week 31, from a patient treated with tofacitinib. The source is a human donor with alopecia areata.

This clone showed up just a few times. The gene calls are TRBV11-2 and TRBJ2-2; the match to TRBD2 covers 12 bases. Germline assignment: CDR1 SGHAT and CDR2 FQNNGV. This CDR3 is built from 15 residues. V lost 5 bases and J lost 7; bases outside the gene matches: 5. CDR3 sequence reads: CASSPLAGGRGELFF. The CDR3 DNA sequence: TGTGCCAGCAGCCCCCTAGCGGGAGGGCGCGGGGAGCTGTTTTTT.

The gene calls are TRBV30 and TRBJ1-2, with D hard to call. V was clipped by 2 bases and J by 4 bases, with 11 bases between them. CDR1 is GTSNPN and CDR2 is SVGIG in the germline V gene (reference sequence). This CDR3 region has 13 residues. CDR3 region: CAWSNSGLYGYTF. As DNA, the CDR3 is TGTGCCTGGAGTAATTCTGGACTCTATGGCTACACCTTC.

This clone was found a few times. The chain is built from TRBV6-5 and TRBJ2-7, with a tentative D call TRBD1 (6 bases). The CDR3 length is 12 residues. In germline, CDR1 is MNHEY, CDR2 SVGAGI. The ends were cut back, 5 bases at V and 2 bases at J, with 7 bases in the middle. CDR3 in amino acids: CASSPGAYEQYF. The CDR3 coding sequence is TGTGCCAGCAGTCCAGGGGCCTACGAGCAGTACTTC.

This clone was seen a few times. The chain combines TRBV9 with TRBJ2-1; 8 bases map to TRBD1. Germline V gene data show CDR1 as SGDLS and CDR2 as YYNGEE. The V segment lost 3 bases and the J segment 11 bases; nucleotides outside the gene matches: 4. The CDR3 spans 12 residues. Here the CDR3 DNA reads TGTGCCAGCAGCGCGACAGGGGACAAGCAGTTCTTC. Translated, it gives CASSATGDKQFF.

The chain uses TRBV11-3 and TRBJ2-1, with 7 bases aligning to TRBD2. The CDR3 spans 13 residues. Germline CDR1 SGHNT, CDR2 YENEEA. Trimming removed 7 bases from V and 6 bases from J; junction bases left unmatched: 6. The CDR3 region is CASKGGRTNEQFF. The DNA of the CDR3 is TGTGCCAGCAAGGGAGGGCGGACCAATGAGCAGTTCTTC.

This chain links TRBV30 with TRBJ1-1, with 8 bases fitting TRBD1. CDR3 size: 15 residues. After removal of 3 bases from V and 4 bases from J, the junction contained 10 bases not matched to a gene. Germline V gene data show CDR1 as GTSNPN and CDR2 as SVGIG (reference sequence). The CDR3 is CAWRFKDRERTEAFF. The CDR3 DNA follows: TGTGCCTGGAGATTCAAGGACAGGGAGCGCACTGAAGCTTTCTTT. Variable domain in full (rest from reference TRBV30 and TRBJ1-1): SQTIHQWPATLVQPVGSPLSLECTVEGTSNPNLYWYRQAAGRGLQLLFYSVGIGQISSEVPQNLSASRPQDRQFILSSKKLLLSDSGFYLCAWRFKDRERTEAFFGQGTRLTVV.

V usage is TRBV5-6 and J usage is TRBJ2-5, with D unresolved. The closer fit of TRBJ2-7 to the DNA end suggests the J call may be wrong. The CDR3 contains 13 residues. Per the germline V gene, CDR1 is SGHDT and CDR2 is YYEEEE. CDR3 nucleotide sequence: TGTGCCAGCAGCTCTCGTGAACTCTACGAGCAGTACTTC. This encodes CASSSRELYEQYF.

V is TRBV19 and J is TRBJ1-4, with 7 bases fitting TRBD1. The V gene end was trimmed by 10 bases and the J gene end by 7 bases; junction bases not matched to a gene: 12. The CDR3 covers 14 residues. Germline V gene lookup returns CDR1 LNHDA and CDR2 SQIVND (reference sequence). CDR3 protein: CATGGQRVVEKLFF. As DNA, the CDR3 is TGTGCCACCGGGGGACAGCGGGTTGTTGAAAAACTGTTTTTT.

The rearrangement uses TRBV6-6 and TRBJ1-1, with 7 bases matching TRBD1. V was clipped by 6 bases and J by 5 bases; unmatched bases: 9. CDR3 length equals 14 residues. The germline gives CDR1 MNHNY, CDR2 SVGAGI (reference sequence). CDR3 residues: CASSRTGAGTEAFF. The CDR3 bases are TGTGCCAGCAGCCGAACAGGGGCTGGAACTGAAGCTTTCTTT.

This clone has just a few counts. This chain links TRBV18 with TRBJ1-2, with D uncertain. This CDR3 spans 17 amino acids. Deletions cut 6 bases from V and 3 bases from J, with 23 bases between. The V gene's germline CDR1 is KGHSH and CDR2 LQKENI. The DNA of the CDR3 is TGTGCCAGCTCTCCCACCACAATTCGGGGATTAGACTATGGCTACACCTTC. This translates into CASSPTTIRGLDYGYTF. The full variable domain, rest sourced from reference TRBV18 and TRBJ1-2, is NAGVMQNPRHLVRRRGQEARLRCSPMKGHSHVYWYRQLPEEGLKFMVYLQKENIIDESGMPKERFSAEFPKEGPSILRIQQVVRGDSAAYFCASSPTTIRGLDYGYTFGSGTRLTVV.

This chain's CDR3 is CASSLNGLAGARNYNEQFF. In DNA, the CDR3 is TGTGCCAGCAGTTTAAACGGACTAGCGGGAGCACGGAACTACAATGAGCAGTTCTTC. This chain joins TRBV27 and TRBJ2-1, with 13 nucleotides matching TRBD2. The CDR3 length is 19 residues. CDR1 and CDR2 from the germline V gene are MNHEY and SMNVEV (reference sequence). V shed 2 bases, J shed 3 bases, and the junction held 10 bases outside the gene matches.

This sequence joins TRBV29-1 and TRBJ2-7, with 9 bases matching TRBD1. Looked up from germline, CDR1 is SQVTM and CDR2 is ANQGSEA. Unmatched junction bases numbered 3, after V lost 3 bases and J lost 3 bases. This CDR3 is built from 13 residues. The CDR3 nucleotides are TGCAGCGTTGACGGACAGGGGAACTACGAGCAGTACTTC. Its translation: CSVDGQGNYEQYF.

In nucleotides, the CDR3 is TGTGCCACTGAGCGGGAGGGCCTATACGAGCAGTACTTC. Protein product: CATEREGLYEQYF. The chain employs TRBV10-3 and TRBJ2-7, with 10 bases aligning to TRBD2. J was trimmed by 4 bases and V by 10 bases; bases with no gene match: 7. Germline CDR1 and CDR2: ENHRY and SYGVKD. CDR3 size: 13 residues.

This clone was picked up a small number of times. The chain has TRBV11-2 and TRBJ2-7; 12 bases map to TRBD1. The junction had 9 bases not matched to a gene; V was cut back by 5 bases and J by 7 bases. Germline V gene data show CDR1 as SGHAT and CDR2 as FQNNGV. The length of the CDR3 is 15 residues. The CDR3 sequence is CASSPGGQGAREQYF. The DNA for the CDR3 is TGTGCCAGCAGCCCCGGGGGACAGGGGGCGAGGGAGCAGTACTTC.